The entry below gives a single T cell receptor (beta chain) sequence along with its context. Its target antigen remains unknown. It has no much larger one-base neighbor in the sample; base qualities were not kept. The donors were healthy, HIV-negative adults with no recently reported acute infections or vaccinations. Every donor was a Caucasian adult residing in Nashville, Tennessee, USA. CD4+ T cells were enriched by magnetic negative selection; naive cells were then positively selected on CD45RA, and the negative fraction formed the memory subset. Blood was collected by leukapheresis, and PBMCs were isolated by Ficoll-Histopaque density gradient centrifugation and then cryopreserved in liquid nitrogen vapor phase. Purity and quantity of every magnetically sorted T cell population were checked by analytical flow cytometry. From each sorted fraction, genomic DNA was isolated and quantified by UV absorbance on a Nanodrop 2000c.

Using the deep immunoSEQ assay, multiplex PCR amplified TCR CDR3 regions from genomic DNA. For each cell subset, the extracted genomic DNA was distributed evenly across all wells of several immunoSEQ 96-well plates, and each plate served as one replicate. For sorted subsets, roughly 200 ng of genomic DNA, equivalent to tens of thousands of T cell genomes, went into each replicate PCR. The purified libraries were quantified using a Qubit 3.0 fluorometer, sized with a Bioanalyzer 2100, and then quantified again using the KAPA Library Quantification kit. Every immunoSEQ 96-well plate was sequenced on a separate single-read 150-cycle Illumina NextSeq 550 flow cell. Under the source paper's analysis protocol: Because the immunoSEQ output included only junctional sequences and no quality scores, the filtering could not be the same as the filtering used for full-length reads. To assign V/J genes and CDR3, sequences were annotated against IMGT germline references using PyIR, a Python wrapper for IgBLAST v1.9. Reads were filtered out if the reads had weak V/J assignments (E-value above 1e-6), no CDR3, stop codons, out-of-frame junctions, or ambiguous translated residues. A V3J clonotype was defined by an identical inferred V gene, J gene, and CDR3 amino acid sequence. The percentage overlap between two repertoires was calculated by dividing the number of shared unique clonotypes by the size of the smaller repertoire. Richness of each repertoire was evaluated using RTK rarefaction, the Chao1 estimator, and Recon v2.1 estimates of unobserved clonotypes. Generation probabilities for all TCRbeta clonotypes obtained by the gDNA method from several donors were computed using OLGA. The table comes from immuneACCESS by way of TCRdb, which keeps in-frame sequences with V and J called. Part of the clones is missing from these tables; in studies checked, under half for an unresolved V gene and the rest for unknown reasons. From that table come the V and J calls and clone size; the DNA was used to work out D and trimming. The sample has about 2,500,000 clones on record, approximately 92% of them singletons. The ten largest clonotypes hold roughly 0.13% of the sample.

The data were taken from a study of shared clonotypes between healthy human individuals (dated by TCRdb to about 2020). For context, the study as a whole: A couple of women and a few men aged 18 to 49 years were included in the cohort. To estimate repertoire size and how much clonotype sharing occurs between individuals, the study deeply sequenced the blood TCR repertoires of several healthy adults. Leukapheresis yielded between about 0.9 and 8.9 billion PBMCs per donor. For each donor, CD4 naive and CD4 memory were each run on three plates, CD8 naive on two plates, and CD8 memory on one plate. To increase sequencing depth and limit assay-specific biases, different laboratories used diverse techniques to prepare libraries and sequence TCR repertoires. What the study reported, not specific to this receptor: Because the study included only a small number of donors, the genetic and exposure-history diversity represented was limited. Naive subsets generally had larger estimated clonotype richness than memory subsets did. Even with the large sequencing depth, rarefaction of the sorted-subset datasets indicated that sequencing was incomplete. Only blood was sampled, and tissue TCR repertoires likely differ from those in blood. Sharing across several donors was observed for approximately 5% of naive CD4, less than 4% of naive CD8, 2% to 2.5% of memory CD4, and about 0.4% of memory CD8 clonotypes. Pairwise subsampling indicated that sequencing depth was expected to affect the degree of clonotype sharing among donors. Clonotypes shared by all four sorted-subset donors showed higher generation probabilities than non-shared clonotypes.

Reading the germline V gene (reference sequence) gives CDR1 SEHNR and CDR2 FQNEAQ. V gives up 5 bases and J gives up 3 bases, and the segment between their germline ends measures 14 bases. The CDR3 holds 14 amino acids from the cysteine to the phenylalanine. Left in the record is the CDR3 DNA by itself, 42 bases read in frame from the first base. Sequenced sample: naive CD4+ T cells sorted from blood. The intended sense of this specimen's cell subset or site label: CD45RA+ positively selected. The receptor was derived from a man aged 18 to 29 in good health. This sequence uses TRBV7-9 and TRBJ2-7, with the D gene uncertain. The DNA reads TGTGCCAGCAGCCTCCTACTGGGTGTCTACGAGCAGTACTTC. Its coded protein is CASSLLLGVYEQYF.